One sample yielded the 14 T cell receptor beta chains listed below, sequenced in a study of T cell responses to AZD1222 COVID-19 vaccine. Generated by immunoSEQ multiplex PCR, the TCRdb table keeps only in-frame clones and is missing some. The sample lists roughly 91,000 clones, nearly 90% occurring once. Sequences were derived from peripheral blood, sampled on day 0 of AZD1222 vaccination. The receptors were gathered from an adult in good health.

The V gene is TRBV29-1, the J gene TRBJ2-6; 7 positions agree with TRBD1. The CDR3 is 19 amino acids. Germline V CDR1 and CDR2: SQVTM, ANQGSEA. The J segment lost 0 bases and the V segment lost 2 bases, leaving 13 bases of the junction unmatched. CDR3 residues: CSVEWDSLSLVSGANVLTF. DNA for the CDR3: TGCAGCGTTGAATGGGACAGCCTTTCTTTGGTCTCTGGGGCCAACGTCCTGACTTTC.

The chain is built from TRBV18 and TRBJ2-7; D unclear. The germline gives CDR1 KGHSH, CDR2 LQKENI. There are 12 residues in the CDR3. V was cut by 6 bases and J by 3 bases, with 9 bases left in between. The CDR3 DNA reads TGTGCCAGCTCCCCTGACCTCTACGAGCAGTACTTC. It specifies CASSPDLYEQYF.

DNA of the CDR3: TGTGCCAGTAAGGGCAGGGATCGAACTGAAGCTTTCTTT. Translated, it gives CASKGRDRTEAFF. J is TRBJ1-1 and V is TRBV19; D might be TRBD1 (5 bases). Germline V gives CDR1 LNHDA, CDR2 SQIVND (reference sequence). Trimming cost V 7 bases and J 5 bases, with 14 bases left between them. The CDR3 sequence is 13 residues long.

The rearrangement joins TRBV7-6 to TRBJ2-3, with D hard to call. The CDR3 consists of 12 residues. Trimming took off 5 bases at V and 2 bases at J, with 5 bases between the two ends. Germline V CDR1 and CDR2: SGHVS, FNYEAQ. The CDR3 sequence: CASSLLTDTQYF. In nucleotides, the CDR3 is TGTGCCAGCAGCCTTCTCACAGATACGCAGTATTTT.

The sample holds one count of this clone. J is TRBJ2-1 and V is TRBV30; either TRBD1 or TRBD2 may fit D (5 bases each). V was pared by 1 base and J by 10 bases, with 8 bases between. Germline CDR1 GTSNPN, CDR2 SVGIG (reference sequence). The CDR3 length is 11 residues. The CDR3 region has the DNA TGTGCCTGGAGTGACCGGGACGAGCAGTTCTTC. Residues: CAWSDRDEQFF.

The V call is TRBV18, the J call TRBJ2-7; 9 bases are a match to TRBD1. The CDR3 runs 14 residues. Germline CDR1 KGHSH, CDR2 LQKENI. Trimming removed 8 bases from V and 3 bases from J; junction bases left unmatched: 8. Here the CDR3 DNA reads TGTGCCAGCCCCGGGGGACAGGGTCGCTACGAGCAGTACGTC. Translation gives CASPGGQGRYEQYV.

The chain is built from TRBV6-1 and TRBJ1-2, with TRBD1 matching 9 bases. The CDR3 sequence is 16 residues long. Germline V gives CDR1 MNHNS, CDR2 SASEGT. Trimming at V came to 4 bases and at J to 0 bases, leaving 6 bases not matched to a gene. In DNA form, the CDR3 reads TGTGCCAGCAGTGCCCTCAGGACAGGGGCTAACTATGGCTACACCTTC. Translation: CASSALRTGANYGYTF.

V gene TRBV12-3 or TRBV12-4 combines with J gene TRBJ2-1, with D unresolved. This CDR3 is 11 amino acids long. Between the trimmed V and J ends, which lost 1 base and 9 bases, there was a span of 4 bases. CDR3: CASSLVGEQFF. The CDR3 coding sequence is TGTGCCAGCAGTTTAGTGGGTGAGCAGTTCTTC.

The genes are TRBV9 and TRBJ2-1, with TRBD2 matching 14 bases. The CDR3 is 21 residues long. Per the germline V gene, CDR1 is SGDLS and CDR2 is YYNGEE. V lost 3 bases and J lost 0; bases outside the gene matches: 14. CDR3 region: CASSGVSRTSGGSSSYNEQFF. The CDR3 DNA reads as TGTGCCAGCAGCGGTGTATCTCGGACTAGCGGGGGGAGTAGCTCCTACAATGAGCAGTTCTTC.

This clone was seen more than once but under ten times. The chain joins TRBV6-4 to TRBJ2-3; possibly TRBD2 for D (5 bases). The CDR3 runs 13 residues. V was clipped by 8 bases and J by 3 bases, with 12 bases between them. CDR1 and CDR2 from the germline V gene are MRHNA and SNTAGT. In nucleotides, the CDR3 is TGTGCCAGCGGAACTAGGGAGACAGATACGCAGTATTTT. This translates into CASGTRETDTQYF.

This sequence joins TRBV5-4 and TRBJ1-4, with D unresolved. Per germline, CDR1 SGHNT and CDR2 YYREEE (reference sequence). The length of the CDR3 is 13 residues. V gave up 2 bases and J gave up 4 bases, with 6 bases separating them. CDR3 region: CASSFEHNEKLFF. The CDR3 coding sequence is TGTGCCAGCAGCTTTGAACATAATGAAAAACTGTTTTTT.

The V gene is TRBV4-2, the J gene TRBJ1-1, with D possibly matching TRBD1 (6 bases). CDR3 size: 16 residues. Between the trimmed V and J ends, which lost 1 base and 0 bases, there was a span of 12 bases. Germline-derived CDR1 and CDR2 are LGHNA and YNFKEQ. CDR3 coding DNA: TGTGCCAGCAGCCAAGGGGGGGCTAACATGAACACTGAAGCTTTCTTT. It translates to CASSQGGANMNTEAFF.

This rearrangement joins TRBV19 to TRBJ1-1, with a tentative D call TRBD1 (5 bases). Germline loops: CDR1 LNHDA, CDR2 SQIVND (reference sequence). There are 16 residues in the CDR3. V dropped 3 bases and J dropped 0 bases, with 14 bases sitting between them. The CDR3 DNA sequence: TGTGCCAGTAGTATTTTTCCAGGGACCATGAACACTGAAGCTTTCTTT. Translation gives CASSIFPGTMNTEAFF.

This chain uses TRBV10-3 with TRBJ2-2, with TRBD1 identical over 12 bases. With V trimmed by 10 bases and J by 5 bases, 11 bases remained unmatched. The CDR3 has 16 amino acids. CDR1 and CDR2 from the germline V gene are ENHRY and SYGVKD. The CDR3 region has the DNA TGTGCCACCGGGGACAGGGGGCGCTTAGGGACCGGGGAGCTGTTTTTT. Its translation is CATGDRGRLGTGELFF.